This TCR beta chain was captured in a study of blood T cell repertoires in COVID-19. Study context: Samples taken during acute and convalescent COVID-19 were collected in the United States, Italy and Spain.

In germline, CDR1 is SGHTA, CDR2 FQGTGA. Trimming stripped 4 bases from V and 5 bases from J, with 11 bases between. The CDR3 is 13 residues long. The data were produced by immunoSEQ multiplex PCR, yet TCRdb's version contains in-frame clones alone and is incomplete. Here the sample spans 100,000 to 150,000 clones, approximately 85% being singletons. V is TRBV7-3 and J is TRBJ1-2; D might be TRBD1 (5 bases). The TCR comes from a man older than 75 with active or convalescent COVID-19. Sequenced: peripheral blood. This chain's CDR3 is CASSSRVRYGYTF. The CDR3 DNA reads TGTGCCAGCAGCTCCAGGGTCCGGTATGGCTACACCTTC.